The next 8 T cell receptor beta chains were all read from a single sample in a study of T cell responses to AZD1222 COVID-19 vaccine. The data were produced by immunoSEQ multiplex PCR, yet TCRdb's version contains in-frame clones alone and is incomplete. This table holds about 100,000 clones, around nine tenths found once. The starting material was peripheral blood, obtained 28 days after the second AZD1222 dose. Every receptor here comes from an adult who received the AZD1222 COVID-19 vaccine.

The chain has TRBV7-2 and TRBJ1-3; D gene unclear. CDR3 length: 14 residues. Trimming removed 5 bases at V and 1 base at J, with 9 bases between. The germline gives CDR1 SGHTA, CDR2 FQGNSA. The DNA of the CDR3 is TGTGCCAGCAGCCCTGACCCGTCTGGAAACACCATATATTTT. This encodes CASSPDPSGNTIYF. Full variable domain (remainder filled in from reference TRBV7-2 and TRBJ1-3): GAGVSQSPSNKVTEKGKDVELRCDPISGHTALYWYRQSLGQGLEFLIYFQGNSAPDKSGLPSDRFSAERTGGSVSTLTIQRTQQEDSAVYLCASSPDPSGNTIYFGEGSWLTVV.

The CDR3 bases are TGTGCCAGCAGTTACGTGCGGGGCCGCTACGAGCAGTACTTC. Translation gives CASSYVRGRYEQYF. The chain uses TRBV6-2 or TRBV6-3 and TRBJ2-7; tentative D call: TRBD2 (6 bases). V was cut by 2 bases and J by 3 bases, with 11 bases left in between. Germline V gene data show CDR1 as MNHEY and CDR2 as SVGEGT. The CDR3 sequence is 14 residues long.

This rearrangement joins TRBV6-5 to TRBJ1-3; D is undetermined. There are 12 residues in the CDR3. The V gene's germline CDR1 is MNHEY and CDR2 SVGAGI. Trimming stripped 5 bases from V and 4 bases from J, with 6 bases between. The CDR3 loop reads CASSRPGNTIYF. CDR3 DNA sequence: TGTGCCAGCAGTAGACCGGGAAACACCATATATTTT.

V is TRBV5-4 and J is TRBJ2-3; TRBD2 aligns across 13 bases. V lost 3 bases and J lost 6; bases outside the gene matches: 10. CDR1 and CDR2 from the germline V gene are SGHNT and YYREEE (reference sequence). The CDR3 covers 17 residues. As DNA, the CDR3 is TGTGCCAGCAGCTCCGGACTAGCGGGAGTGGGGGGGGATACGCAGTATTTT. Its protein is CASSSGLAGVGGDTQYF.

This chain uses TRBV28 with TRBJ1-4; D remains ambiguous. The CDR3 consists of 15 residues. V shed 1 base and J shed 5 bases, with 11 bases lying between them. Looked up from germline, CDR1 is MDHEN and CDR2 is SYDVKM. The CDR3 bases are TGTGCCAGCAGTTTATCGGCCTTGAGAAATGAAAAACTGTTTTTT. Translated: CASSLSALRNEKLFF. Full variable domain (missing parts from reference TRBV28 and TRBJ1-4): DVKVTQSSRYLVKRTGEKVFLECVQDMDHENMFWYRQDPGLGLRLIYFSYDVKMKEKGDIPEGYSVSREKKERFSLILESASTNQTSMYLCASSLSALRNEKLFFGSGTQLSVL.

This clone was seen just once. The chain joins TRBV12-3 or TRBV12-4 to TRBJ2-7, with 7 bases matching TRBD2. The CDR3 has 12 amino acids. Trimming at V came to 5 bases and at J to 2 bases, leaving 0 bases not matched to a gene. The CDR3 here is CASSGRAYEQYF. The CDR3 coding sequence is TGTGCCAGCAGTGGGAGGGCCTACGAGCAGTACTTC.

The chain couples TRBV27 to TRBJ1-5, with D tentatively TRBD1 (6 bases). The germline V and J ends were trimmed by 5 bases and 4 bases, with 21 bases remaining between them. The CDR3 has 17 amino acids. The germline V gene encodes CDR1 MNHEY and CDR2 SMNVEV (reference sequence). DNA for the CDR3: TGTGCCAGCAGTCCACGCCCCCGACAGGCCTTAAATCAGCCCCAGCATTTT. It codes for CASSPRPRQALNQPQHF.

The chain combines TRBV30 with TRBJ1-1; TRBD1 might be the D (6 bases). CDR3 size: 13 residues. Trimming took off 0 bases at V and 10 bases at J, with 15 bases between the two ends. Germline V lookup: CDR1 GTSNPN, CDR2 SVGIG (reference sequence). The CDR3 coding sequence is TGTGCCTGGAGTGTACAACGGGGGCTGGGAGCTTTCTTT. Amino acid sequence: CAWSVQRGLGAFF.